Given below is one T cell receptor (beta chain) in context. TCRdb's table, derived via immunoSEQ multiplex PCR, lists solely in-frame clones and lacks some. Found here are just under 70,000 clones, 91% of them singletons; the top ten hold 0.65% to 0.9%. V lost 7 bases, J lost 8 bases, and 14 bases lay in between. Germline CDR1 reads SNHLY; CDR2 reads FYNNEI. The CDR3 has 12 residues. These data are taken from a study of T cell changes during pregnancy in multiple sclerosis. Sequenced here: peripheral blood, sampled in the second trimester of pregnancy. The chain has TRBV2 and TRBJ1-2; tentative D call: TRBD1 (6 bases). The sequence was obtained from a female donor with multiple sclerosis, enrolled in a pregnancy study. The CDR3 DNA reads TGTGCCAGCACTCAAGGACAGCGAGGCTACACCTTC. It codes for CASTQGQRGYTF.